This TCR beta chain appears in the sequencing data of a study of response to subunit inactivated influenza vaccine (dated 2018 in TCRdb). For the study in its entirety: The study used deep quantitative T cell receptor repertoire profiling to track responses to a trivalent subunit inactivated influenza vaccine. On the study overall, not on this receptor specifically: The authors suggested that each seasonal influenza vaccination may recruit only a limited number of new T cells.

In this sample, this clonotype turned up a few times. There is no known antigen for this receptor. No per-base quality is available; no much larger clone lies one base away. As encoded in the germline V gene, CDR1 is SGHRS while CDR2 is YFSETQ. CDR3 length: 15 amino acids, cysteine to phenylalanine. The retained sequence is limited to the CDR3, 45 bases, with the frame set at the first base. Germline trimming: 7 bases from V, 0 bases from J; junction bases outside gene matches: 8. The library was made by RT-PCR. TCRdb lists the instrument as Illumina HiSeq 2500. The public sequencing data were trimmed at Q25 with fastp and processed into clonotypes with MiXCR by TCRdb, which kept only in-frame beta chains. Each entry is one CDR3 protein sequence, shown with its most common DNA and genes. The sample table records around 540,000 distinct CDR3 sequences; approximately 10% of these occur just once. The ten most abundant clones make up 9.5% to 13% of the sample.

Here the chain combines TRBV5-1 and TRBJ1-1; 8 middle bases align to TRBD1. The source is a man between 50 and 59 years old who received an inactivated influenza vaccine. Donor details come from another sample of the same person, matched by shared clones. Sequences were derived from PBMCs from blood, sampled on the day of vaccination. CDR3 loop: CASLPGTGMNTEAFF. The nucleotide sequence is given as TGCGCCAGCTTACCCGGGACAGGCATGAACACTGAAGCTTTCTTT.